This TCR beta chain was retrieved from a study of shared clonotypes between healthy human individuals. Researchers ran the assay at a deep level. Using immunoSEQ multiplex PCR, the repertoire was profiled, and TCRdb retains in-frame clones only, with some absent. Of approximately 1,000,000 clones in the sample, approximately 77% are singletons; the top ten hold 0.89%. V was shortened by 6 bases and J by 2 bases, with 11 bases between the two germline ends. The CDR3 is 13 residues long. The V gene's germline CDR1 is SQVTM and CDR2 ANQGSEA. Concerning this clone: No antigen is known for it.

Study-wide results and limits: Memory subsets generally showed lower estimated richness than naive subsets. Represented genetic and exposure-history diversity was restricted by having few donors. Sorted-subset sequencing, rarefaction showed, was incomplete despite large depth.

This clonotype was obtained from a man younger than 35 in good health. Some clones in this sample may be carry-over from other donors' samples. The specimen was memory CD4+ T cells from PBMCs. Subset described: CD45RA-negative fraction. The J gene is TRBJ2-1, the V gene TRBV29-1, with D possibly being TRBD1 (6 bases). The CDR3, as DNA: TGCAGCGTAGACAGGTCGGCCTACAATGAGCAGTTCTTC. Amino acids: CSVDRSAYNEQFF.